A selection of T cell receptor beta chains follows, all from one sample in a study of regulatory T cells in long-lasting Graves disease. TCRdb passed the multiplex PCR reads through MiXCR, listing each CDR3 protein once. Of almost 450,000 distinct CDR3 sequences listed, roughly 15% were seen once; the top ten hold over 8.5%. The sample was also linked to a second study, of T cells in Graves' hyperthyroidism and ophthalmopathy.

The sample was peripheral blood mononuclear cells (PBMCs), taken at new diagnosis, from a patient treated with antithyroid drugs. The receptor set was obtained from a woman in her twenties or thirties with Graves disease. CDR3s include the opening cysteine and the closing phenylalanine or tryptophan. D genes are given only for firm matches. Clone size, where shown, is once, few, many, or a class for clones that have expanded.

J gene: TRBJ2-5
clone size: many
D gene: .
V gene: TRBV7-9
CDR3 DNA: TGTGCCAGCAGCTGGGGTCGGGGAGTAGGGGTCCAAGAGACCCAGTACTTC
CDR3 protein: CASSWGRGVGVQETQYF

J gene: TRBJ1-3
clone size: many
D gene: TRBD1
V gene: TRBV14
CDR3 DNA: TGTGCCAGCAGTCGTGACAGGGGATCAGGAAACACCATATATTTT
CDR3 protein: CASSRDRGSGNTIYF

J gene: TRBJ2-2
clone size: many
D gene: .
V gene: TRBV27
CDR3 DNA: TGTGCCAGCAGTCAACCACACACCGGCACCGGGGAGCTGTTTTTT
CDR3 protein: CASSQPHTGTGELFF

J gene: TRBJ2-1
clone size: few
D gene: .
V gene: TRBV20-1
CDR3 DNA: TGCAGTGCTAGGAGTTACAAGGGCTCCTACAATGAGCAGTTCTTC
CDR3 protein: CSARSYKGSYNEQFF

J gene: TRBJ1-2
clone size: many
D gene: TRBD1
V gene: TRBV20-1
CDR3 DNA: TGCAGTGCTTCGCCCGGGACAGGCAACTATGGCTACACCTTC
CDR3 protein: CSASPGTGNYGYTF

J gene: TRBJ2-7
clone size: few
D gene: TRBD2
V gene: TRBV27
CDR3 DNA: TGTGCCACAGCACCTAGCGGGATTTCCTACGAGCAGTACTTC
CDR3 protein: CATAPSGISYEQYF

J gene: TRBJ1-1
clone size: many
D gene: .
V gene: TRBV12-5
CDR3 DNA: TGTGCTAGTGCCCTGGGGGCCACTGAAGCTTTCTTT
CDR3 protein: CASALGATEAFF

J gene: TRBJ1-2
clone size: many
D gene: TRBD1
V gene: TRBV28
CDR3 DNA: TGTGCCAGCAGTCCTAGGACAGGGCTCTATGGCTACACCTTC
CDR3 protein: CASSPRTGLYGYTF

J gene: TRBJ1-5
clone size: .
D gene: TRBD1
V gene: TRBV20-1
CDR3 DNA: TGCAGTGCTAGAGCTAGGGACAGGGGGATCAATCAGCCCCAGCATTTT
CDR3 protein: CSARARDRGINQPQHF

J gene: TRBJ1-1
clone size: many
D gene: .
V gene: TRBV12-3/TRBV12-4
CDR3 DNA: TGTGCCAGCAGTCGGACCGAGATGAACACTGAAGCTTTCTTT
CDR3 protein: CASSRTEMNTEAFF

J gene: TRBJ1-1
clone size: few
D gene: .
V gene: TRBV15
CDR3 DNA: TGTGCCACCAGCAGAGAGCCGAGAGACACTGAAGCTTTCTTT
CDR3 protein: CATSREPRDTEAFF

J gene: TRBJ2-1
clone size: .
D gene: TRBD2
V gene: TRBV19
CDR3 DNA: TGTGCCAGTAGTATAGTCATCCCGGGACTAGCGGGAGGGTCCCACAATGAGCAGTTCTTC
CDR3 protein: CASSIVIPGLAGGSHNEQFF

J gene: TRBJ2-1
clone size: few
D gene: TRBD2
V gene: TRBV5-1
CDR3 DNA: TGCGCCAGCAGCTTTATGACGGGAGGGGACAATGAGCAGTTCTTC
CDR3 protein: CASSFMTGGDNEQFF

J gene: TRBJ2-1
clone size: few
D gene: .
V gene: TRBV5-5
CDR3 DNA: TGTGCCAGCAGCTTGTTGACGGCTAATGAGCAGTTCTTC
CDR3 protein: CASSLLTANEQFF

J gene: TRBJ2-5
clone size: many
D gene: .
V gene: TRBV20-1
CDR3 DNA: TGCAGTGCTAGTGGGGGCCAAGAGACCCAGTACTTC
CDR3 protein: CSASGGQETQYF

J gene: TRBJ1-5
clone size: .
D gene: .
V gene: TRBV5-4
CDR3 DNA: TGTGCCAGCAGTTTGGGTGGCTCCGCAGGGAGCAATCAGCCCCAGCATTTT
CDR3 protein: CASSLGGSAGSNQPQHF